What follows are 19 T cell receptor beta chains derived from one specimen sequenced in a study of blood T cell repertoires in COVID-19. Sequencing was performed with immunoSEQ multiplex PCR; in TCRdb, only in-frame clones are kept and a portion is missing. The repertoire holds about 59,000 clones, around 80% seen once, with approximately 3.5% in the top ten. Sequencing was carried out using peripheral blood. The receptors originated from a man aged 55 to 70 with acute or convalescent COVID-19.

This chain joins TRBV5-1 and TRBJ2-1; the match to TRBD2 covers 7 bases. The CDR3 extends over 16 amino acids. J gave up 0 bases and V 4 bases, and 7 bases lay outside the gene matches. Per the germline V gene, CDR1 is SGHRS and CDR2 is YFSETQ. The CDR3 protein is CASSTGTSVSYNEQFF. The DNA of the CDR3 is TGCGCCAGCAGCACAGGAACTAGCGTCTCCTACAATGAGCAGTTCTTC.

About this clone: A junction end diverges from the germline sequence, so it may reflect a read error. The J gene is TRBJ2-1, the V gene TRBV24-1; 8 bases align to TRBD2. The CDR3 covers 14 residues. Germline lookup yields CDR1 KGHDR and CDR2 SFDVKD. DNA of the CDR3: TGTGCCACCAGTGATTCCTCAAGGGGGACTAGATGGCTCTTC. Encoded protein: CATSDSSRGTRWLF.

This chain's CDR3 is CASSETDAGGIHEQYF. The CDR3 bases are TGTGCCAGCAGTGAAACTGACGCGGGAGGAATCCACGAGCAGTACTTC. The chain carries TRBV6-1 and TRBJ2-7; TRBD2 matches at 8 bases. Unmatched junction bases numbered 11, after V lost 2 bases and J lost 5 bases. The CDR3 has 16 residues. Germline values: CDR1 MNHNS, CDR2 SASEGT.

The V and J genes are TRBV24-1 and TRBJ1-4; D is possibly TRBD1 (5 bases). The length of the CDR3 is 17 residues. Germline values: CDR1 KGHDR, CDR2 SFDVKD. Trimming shortened V by 2 bases and J by 0 bases, and 12 bases separated the two germline ends. This CDR3 is CATSDSTDHATNEKLFF. The DNA for the CDR3 is TGTGCCACCAGTGATTCGACAGACCATGCAACTAATGAAAAACTGTTTTTT.

The J gene is TRBJ1-1, the V gene TRBV29-1; 9 bases line up with TRBD1. V gave up 6 bases and J gave up 4 bases; unmatched junction bases: 3. The CDR3 runs to 12 residues. Germline V gene sequence: CDR1 SQVTM, CDR2 ANQGSEA. CDR3 sequence: CSVRQGGTEAFF. CDR3 DNA sequence: TGCAGCGTGCGACAGGGGGGCACTGAAGCTTTCTTT.

V gene TRBV27 combines with J gene TRBJ1-4; D is perhaps TRBD1 (5 bases). The ends were cut back, 6 bases at V and 6 bases at J, with 14 bases in the middle. This CDR3 contains 14 residues. CDR1 and CDR2 from the germline V gene are MNHEY and SMNVEV (reference sequence). CDR3 residues: CASRPGLGDEKLFF. Here the CDR3 DNA reads TGTGCCAGCAGGCCGGGACTAGGTGATGAAAAACTGTTTTTT.

V is TRBV12-3 or TRBV12-4 and J is TRBJ1-5; D possibly corresponds to TRBD1 (6 bases). The CDR3 is 13 amino acids. Trimming cost V 7 bases and J 7 bases, with 14 bases left between them. The CDR3 loop is CASIRGGGQPQHF. CDR3 in DNA: TGTGCCAGCATTCGGGGGGGCGGACAGCCCCAGCATTTT.

The J gene is TRBJ2-7, the V gene TRBV5-1; weak D call: TRBD1 (5 bases). The CDR3 has 15 residues. The ends were cut back, 4 bases at V and 2 bases at J, with 16 bases in the middle. The V gene's germline CDR1 is SGHRS and CDR2 YFSETQ. The chain's CDR3 is CASSEGPGPTYEQYF. CDR3 DNA sequence: TGCGCCAGCAGCGAAGGCCCAGGGCCCACCTACGAGCAGTACTTC.

This clone came up once. V usage is TRBV10-3 and J usage is TRBJ1-2, with 9 positions matching TRBD1. Trimming took 3 bases from V and 4 from J; bases not matched to a gene: 6. The CDR3 spans 15 residues. Germline CDR1 ENHRY, CDR2 SYGVKD. The CDR3 DNA is TGTGCCATCAGTGAAGGGACAGGGACCTCCTATGGCTACACCTTC. As protein: CAISEGTGTSYGYTF.

The chain couples TRBV5-4 to TRBJ1-1; D might be TRBD1 (6 bases). Germline V CDR1 and CDR2: SGHNT, YYREEE (reference sequence). The V gene lost 2 bases and the J gene lost 11 bases, with 13 bases spanning the gap. The CDR3 has 12 residues. This CDR3 is CASSFVGARAFF. The DNA of the CDR3 is TGTGCCAGCAGCTTTGTGGGGGCGCGGGCTTTCTTT.

The rearrangement joins TRBV19 to TRBJ2-5; tentatively, D is TRBD1 (5 bases). Trimming removed 6 bases from V and 5 bases from J, with 16 bases in between. This CDR3 comprises 14 residues. Germline values: CDR1 LNHDA, CDR2 SQIVND (reference sequence). For the CDR3, the DNA is TGTGCCAGTAGCTACAGGACCAGTGGGGAGACCCAGTACTTC. Protein: CASSYRTSGETQYF.

This chain joins TRBV6-5 and TRBJ2-5; a possible D gene is TRBD2 (7 bases). The V end was cut by 6 bases, the J end by 5 bases, with 16 bases between. CDR1 and CDR2 (germline): MNHEY, SVGAGI. The CDR3 covers 14 residues. CDR3 protein: CASSNAGAGETQYF. The CDR3 coding sequence is TGTGCCAGCAGCAACGCGGGGGCTGGCGAGACCCAGTACTTC.

This chain links TRBV29-1 with TRBJ2-4; 12 bases match TRBD2. Germline CDR1 SQVTM, CDR2 ANQGSEA. CDR3 length: 14 residues. V lost 2 bases to trimming and J lost 9 bases; unmatched junction nucleotides: 5. The CDR3: CSVESSGRGAIQYF. The CDR3 DNA follows: TGCAGCGTTGAATCTAGCGGGAGGGGGGCCATTCAGTACTTC.

The chain uses TRBV18 and TRBJ1-1; weak D call: TRBD1 (6 bases). Trimming stripped 3 bases from V and 7 bases from J, with 15 bases between. The CDR3 extends over 14 amino acids. The germline CDR1 and CDR2 sequences are KGHSH and LQKENI. The CDR3 spells CASSPAPWGLEAFF. The CDR3 region has the DNA TGTGCCAGCTCACCCGCCCCATGGGGGCTTGAAGCTTTCTTT.

The chain employs TRBV7-2 and TRBJ1-6; 7 bases align to TRBD1. Trimming cost V 5 bases and J 7 bases; bases outside gene matches: 11. The CDR3 is made up of 16 amino acids. CDR1 and CDR2 from the germline V gene are SGHTA and FQGNSA. For the CDR3, the DNA is TGTGCCAGCAGCAGAAGAGCCGGGACAGTCAATTCACCCCTCCACTTT. This codes for CASSRRAGTVNSPLHF.

The chain combines TRBV27 with TRBJ2-7; 10 bases are shared with TRBD1. This CDR3 region has 14 residues. CDR1 MNHEY and CDR2 SMNVEV come from the germline V gene (reference sequence). The junction had 6 bases not matched to a gene; V was cut back by 5 bases and J by 5 bases. In nucleotides, the CDR3 is TGTGCCAGCAGTCGGGGGGACAGGGGCCACGAGCAGTACTTC. It specifies CASSRGDRGHEQYF.

The chain joins TRBV2 to TRBJ1-2; TRBD1 is a possible D gene (5 bases). The V end lost 3 bases, the J end lost 5 bases, and 7 bases lay between the germline ends. This CDR3 comprises 12 residues. The germline V gene has CDR1 SNHLY and CDR2 FYNNEI. This CDR3 reads CASSDRVYGYTF. The DNA of the CDR3 is TGTGCCAGCAGTGACAGGGTGTATGGCTACACCTTC.

This sequence joins TRBV11-2 and TRBJ2-1; 9 positions match TRBD2. This CDR3 has 16 residues. V dropped 4 bases and J dropped 7; count of bases not matched to a gene: 11. Germline V gives CDR1 SGHAT, CDR2 FQNNGV. The CDR3 bases are TGTGCCAGCAGCTGGAAGCGGGAGGCCCTGGGGAATGAGCAGTTCTTC. Residues: CASSWKREALGNEQFF.

This chain joins TRBV5-8 and TRBJ2-1; D is perhaps TRBD2 (6 bases). Trimming pared 0 bases from V and 3 bases from J, leaving 10 bases between. The CDR3 is made up of 15 amino acids. Germline V lookup: CDR1 SGHTS, CDR2 YDEGEE. The CDR3 nucleotides read TGTGCCAGCAGCTTGGGTGGGAGGAGCTACAATGAGCAGTTCTTC. This sequence encodes CASSLGGRSYNEQFF. Full variable domain (remainder filled in from reference TRBV5-8 and TRBJ2-1): EAGVTQSPTHLIKTRGQQATLRCSPISGHTSVYWYQQALGLGLQFLLWYDEGEERNRGNFPPRFSGRQFPNYSSELNVNALELEDSALYLCASSLGGRSYNEQFFGPGTRLTVL.